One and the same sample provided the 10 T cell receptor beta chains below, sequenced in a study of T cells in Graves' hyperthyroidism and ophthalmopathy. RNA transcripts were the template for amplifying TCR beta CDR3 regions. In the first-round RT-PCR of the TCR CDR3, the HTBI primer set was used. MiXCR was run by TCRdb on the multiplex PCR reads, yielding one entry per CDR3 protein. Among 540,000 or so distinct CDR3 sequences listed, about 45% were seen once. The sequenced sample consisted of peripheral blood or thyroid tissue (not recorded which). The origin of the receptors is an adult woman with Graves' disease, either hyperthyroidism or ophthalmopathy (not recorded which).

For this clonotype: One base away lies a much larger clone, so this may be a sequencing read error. The CDR3 region is CVSSLGNPEGYTF. The CDR3 region has the DNA TGTGTCAGCAGCCTCGGGAATCCGGAGGGCTACACCTTC. The V gene is TRBV3-1, the J gene TRBJ1-2; D is unresolved. Germline V gene lookup returns CDR1 LGHDT and CDR2 YNNKEL (reference sequence). There are 13 residues in the CDR3.

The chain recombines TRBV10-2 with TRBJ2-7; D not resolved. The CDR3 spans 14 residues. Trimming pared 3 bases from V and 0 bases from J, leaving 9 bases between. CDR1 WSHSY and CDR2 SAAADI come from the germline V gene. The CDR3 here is CASSDYRDSYEQYF. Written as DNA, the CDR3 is TGCGCCAGCAGTGATTACCGAGACTCCTACGAGCAGTACTTC.

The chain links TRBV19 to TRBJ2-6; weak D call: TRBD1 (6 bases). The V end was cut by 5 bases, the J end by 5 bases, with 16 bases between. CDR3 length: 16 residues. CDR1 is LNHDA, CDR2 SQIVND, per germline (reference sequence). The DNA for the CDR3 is TGTGCCAGTAGTCTGGGGGCCGAATATAGGGCCAACGTCCTGACTTTC. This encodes CASSLGAEYRANVLTF. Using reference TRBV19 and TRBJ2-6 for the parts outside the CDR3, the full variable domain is DGGITQSPKYLFRKEGQNVTLSCEQNLNHDAMYWYRQDPGQGLRLIYYSQIVNDFQKGDIAEGYSVSREKKESFPLTVTSAQKNPTAFYLCASSLGAEYRANVLTFGAGSRLTVL.

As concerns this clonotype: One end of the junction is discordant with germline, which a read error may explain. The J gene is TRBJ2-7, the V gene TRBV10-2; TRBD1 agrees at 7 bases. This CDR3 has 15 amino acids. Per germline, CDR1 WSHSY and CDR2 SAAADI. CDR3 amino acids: CASSLPGQSTYEQYF. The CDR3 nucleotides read TGTGCCAGCAGTTTACCGGGACAGTCAACCTACGAGCAGTACTTC.

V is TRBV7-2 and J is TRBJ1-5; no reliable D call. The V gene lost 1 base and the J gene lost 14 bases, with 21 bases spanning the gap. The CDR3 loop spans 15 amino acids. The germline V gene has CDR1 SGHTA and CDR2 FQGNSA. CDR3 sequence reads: CASSLVPPLRRYEHF. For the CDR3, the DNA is TGTGCCAGCAGCTTAGTCCCCCCCCTTCGGAGGTACGAGCATTTT.

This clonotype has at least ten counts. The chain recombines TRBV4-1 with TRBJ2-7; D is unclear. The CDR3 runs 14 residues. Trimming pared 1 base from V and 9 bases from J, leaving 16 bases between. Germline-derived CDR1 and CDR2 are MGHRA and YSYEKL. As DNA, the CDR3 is TGCGCCAGCAGCCAAGGGCTGCTCGGAGTTGGGCAGTACTTC. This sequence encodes CASSQGLLGVGQYF.

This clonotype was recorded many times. In nucleotides, the CDR3 is TGTGCCAGTAGGCCTTCTAGCGGAGCCCTCGGCGAGCAGTACTTC. It codes for CASRPSSGALGEQYF. The genes are TRBV19 and TRBJ2-7; 7 nucleotides line up with TRBD2. The ends lost 6 bases at V and 6 bases at J; junction bases unmatched: 14. From germline, CDR1 is LNHDA and CDR2 SQIVND (reference sequence). The CDR3 contains 15 residues.

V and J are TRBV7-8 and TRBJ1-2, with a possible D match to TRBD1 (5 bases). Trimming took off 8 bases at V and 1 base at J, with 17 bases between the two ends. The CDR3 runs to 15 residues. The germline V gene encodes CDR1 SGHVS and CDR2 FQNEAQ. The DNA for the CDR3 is TGTGCCAGCCGCCAAGAAGGGACCGTTAACTATGGCTACACCTTC. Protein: CASRQEGTVNYGYTF.

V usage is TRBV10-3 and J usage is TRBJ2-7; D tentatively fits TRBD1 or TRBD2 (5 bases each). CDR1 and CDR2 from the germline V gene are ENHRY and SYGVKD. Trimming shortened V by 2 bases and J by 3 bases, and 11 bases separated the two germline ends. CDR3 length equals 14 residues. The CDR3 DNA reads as TGTGCCATCAGTGAGGAGGGGATCTTCTACGAGCAGTACTTC. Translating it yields CAISEEGIFYEQYF.

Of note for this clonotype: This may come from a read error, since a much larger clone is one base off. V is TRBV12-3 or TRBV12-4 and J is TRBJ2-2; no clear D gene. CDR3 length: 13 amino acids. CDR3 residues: CTSRNRWTGELFF. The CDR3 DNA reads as TGTACCAGCAGAAACAGATGGACCGGGGAGCTGTTTTTT.